This T cell receptor beta chain emerged from a study of radiation and T cells in renal cell carcinoma. Overall study results and limits: From baseline, blood top tumor clonotypes peaked at 2 weeks post-radiation.

With respect to this clone: Its specificity is not known. Germline is not matched at one junction end, which may reflect a read error.

Sample time point: baseline pretreatment blood. Treatment noted: 15 Gy SBRT to primary tumor, nephrectomy 4 weeks later. Radiation-treated patients gave blood at baseline, week 2 and week 4. The repertoire was sequenced with immunoSEQ multiplex PCR; TCRdb's copy has only in-frame clones and lacks some. The sample lists about 49,000 clones; 83% were seen once. Germline CDR1 and CDR2: SGHTA and FQGNSA. The CDR3 consists of 12 residues. The sequence derives from a woman in her 70s with renal cell carcinoma. The sample was blood, taken from a patient whose treatment included radiotherapy and nephrectomy. The chain uses TRBV7-2 and TRBJ2-1, with no clear D. DNA for the CDR3: TGTGCCAGCAGTTTAGCAGAGGCTGAGCAGTTCTTC. Its translation is CASSLAEAEQFF. Using reference TRBV7-2 and TRBJ2-1 for the parts outside the CDR3, the full variable domain is GAGVSQSPSNKVTEKGKDVELRCDPISGHTALYWYRQSLGQGLEFLIYFQGNSAPDKSGLPSDRFSAERTGGSVSTLTIQRTQQEDSAVYLCASSLAEAEQFFGPGTRLTVL.